Listed below are T cell receptor beta chains from one sample, sequenced in a study of blood T cell repertoires in COVID-19. Libraries were prepared by immunoSEQ multiplex PCR; TCRdb keeps only in-frame clonotypes and omits some of them. The sample contains under 300,000 clones, around nine tenths of which appear only once. Sequenced input: PBMCs or T cells enriched from blood (not recorded which). These receptor sequences come from a woman aged 55-70 years in a cohort exposed to, infected with or recovered from COVID-19 (not recorded which). CDR3s include the opening cysteine and the closing phenylalanine or tryptophan. A D gene is named only where the DNA matches it firmly. Rows may omit the clone size; those that give it use once, few, many or a size class.

d_gene: -
j_gene: TRBJ2-7
v_gene: TRBV28
abundance: -
CDR3aa: CASIIDMYSYEQYF
CDR3nt: TGTGCCAGCATTATAGACATGTACTCCTACGAGCAGTACTTC

d_gene: -
j_gene: TRBJ2-5
v_gene: TRBV7-3
abundance: -
CDR3aa: CASSPRGGETQYF
CDR3nt: TGTGCCAGCAGCCCCCGAGGAGGAGAGACCCAGTACTTC

d_gene: TRBD2
j_gene: TRBJ2-1
v_gene: TRBV7-8
abundance: -
CDR3aa: CASSLGLAEGYNEQFF
CDR3nt: TGTGCCAGCAGCCTCGGACTAGCAGAGGGGTACAATGAGCAGTTCTTC

d_gene: TRBD1
j_gene: TRBJ2-3
v_gene: TRBV28
abundance: -
CDR3aa: CASSDTGADTQYF
CDR3nt: TGTGCCAGCAGTGACACAGGGGCAGATACGCAGTATTTT

d_gene: TRBD1
j_gene: TRBJ1-5
v_gene: TRBV10-2
abundance: -
CDR3aa: CASSKGGQGAMEPQHF
CDR3nt: TGCGCCAGCAGCAAGGGAGGCCAGGGGGCTATGGAGCCCCAGCATTTT

d_gene: -
j_gene: TRBJ1-4
v_gene: TRBV5-1
abundance: -
CDR3aa: CASRETTGPNEKLFF
CDR3nt: TGCGCCAGCAGGGAGACTACAGGGCCCAATGAAAAACTGTTTTTT

d_gene: TRBD2
j_gene: TRBJ2-7
v_gene: TRBV7-9
abundance: -
CDR3aa: CASSRLAGGPAEQYF
CDR3nt: TGTGCCAGCAGCCGGCTAGCGGGAGGGCCCGCCGAGCAGTACTTC

d_gene: -
j_gene: TRBJ2-1
v_gene: TRBV28
abundance: -
CDR3aa: CASSLLAFNNEQFF
CDR3nt: TGTGCCAGCAGTTTACTGGCCTTCAACAATGAGCAGTTCTTC

d_gene: TRBD2
j_gene: TRBJ2-1
v_gene: TRBV5-6
abundance: -
CDR3aa: CASSLYFGTSGRNEQFF
CDR3nt: TGTGCCAGCAGCTTGTATTTCGGGACTAGCGGGAGAAATGAGCAGTTCTTC

d_gene: -
j_gene: TRBJ2-7
v_gene: TRBV30
abundance: many
CDR3aa: CACDSSLSYEQYF
CDR3nt: TGTGCCTGCGACAGTAGCCTTTCCTACGAGCAGTACTTC

d_gene: -
j_gene: TRBJ1-5
v_gene: TRBV12-3/TRBV12-4
abundance: -
CDR3aa: CASSSWMRQPQHF
CDR3nt: TGTGCCAGCAGTTCTTGGATGAGGCAGCCCCAGCATTTT

d_gene: -
j_gene: TRBJ2-2
v_gene: TRBV2
abundance: -
CDR3aa: CASSPVDTGELFF
CDR3nt: TGTGCCAGCAGTCCCGTAGACACCGGGGAGCTGTTTTTT

d_gene: -
j_gene: TRBJ2-2
v_gene: TRBV2
abundance: -
CDR3aa: CASSDRASGELFF
CDR3nt: TGTGCCAGCAGTGACAGGGCGTCCGGGGAGCTGTTTTTT

d_gene: -
j_gene: TRBJ2-2
v_gene: TRBV28
abundance: -
CDR3aa: CASSDLDRNTGELFF
CDR3nt: TGTGCCAGCAGTGACCTGGACAGGAACACCGGGGAGCTGTTTTTT

d_gene: TRBD2
j_gene: TRBJ2-7
v_gene: TRBV28
abundance: -
CDR3aa: CASAPGGSQSYEQYF
CDR3nt: TGTGCCAGCGCACCGGGGGGGTCTCAATCCTACGAGCAGTACTTC